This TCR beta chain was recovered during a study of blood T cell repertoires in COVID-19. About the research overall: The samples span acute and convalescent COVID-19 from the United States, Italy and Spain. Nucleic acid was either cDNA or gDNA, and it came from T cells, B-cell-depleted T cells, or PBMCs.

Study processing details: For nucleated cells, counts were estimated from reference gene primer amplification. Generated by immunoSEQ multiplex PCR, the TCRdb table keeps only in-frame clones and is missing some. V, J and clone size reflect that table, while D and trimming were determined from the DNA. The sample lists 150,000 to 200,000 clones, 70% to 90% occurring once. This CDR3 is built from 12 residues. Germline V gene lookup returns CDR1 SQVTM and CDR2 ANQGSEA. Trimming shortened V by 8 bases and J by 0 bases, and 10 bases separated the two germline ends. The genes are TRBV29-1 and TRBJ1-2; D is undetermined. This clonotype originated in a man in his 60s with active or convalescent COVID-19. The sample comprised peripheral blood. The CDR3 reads CSLSNSNYGYTF. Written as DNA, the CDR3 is TGCAGCCTCAGTAATTCTAACTATGGCTACACCTTC.